Following are 22 T cell receptor beta chains from one sample sequenced in a study of T cells in localized non-small cell lung cancer. Some clones are missing from TCRdb's copy, which holds only in-frame ones; the method was immunoSEQ multiplex PCR. The sample contains 1,500 to 2,000 clones, roughly 24% of which appear only once. Source: lung tumor tissue, taken before any cancer treatment. The receptor source for this set is a male donor aged 60 or over with stage II squamous cell lung carcinoma.

Only a few counts were recorded for this clone. The CDR3 region is CASSHVNEQFF. In DNA, the CDR3 is TGTGCCAGCAGCCACGTTAATGAGCAGTTCTTC. The rearrangement joins TRBV14 to TRBJ2-1, with D unclear. Germline V gene data show CDR1 as SGHDN and CDR2 as FVKESK. The CDR3 consists of 11 residues. V lost 3 bases to trimming and J lost 7 bases, with 4 bases between them.

This clone was recorded once. The gene calls are TRBV19 and TRBJ2-5; no clear D. Germline CDR1 and CDR2: LNHDA and SQIVND (reference sequence). Trimming took 5 bases from V and 7 from J, leaving 20 bases between them. The CDR3 totals 15 residues. The CDR3, as DNA: TGTGCCAGTAGTCCGTTCGGATGGGGTGATAGGACCCAGTACTTC. Translating it yields CASSPFGWGDRTQYF.

The V and J genes are TRBV10-2 and TRBJ1-4; 11 nucleotides line up with TRBD1. The trim removed 4 bases at V and 5 bases at J, leaving 3 bases unmatched. The CDR3 sequence is 15 residues long. Germline CDR1 and CDR2: WSHSY and SAAADI. The CDR3 protein is CASSGRTGGNEKLFF. CDR3 coding DNA: TGCGCCAGCAGTGGTAGGACAGGGGGCAATGAAAAACTGTTTTTT.

The J gene is TRBJ2-1, the V gene TRBV10-2, with 7 nucleotides matching TRBD2. This CDR3 region has 14 residues. V was clipped by 8 bases and J by 2 bases; unmatched bases: 6. Germline V gene data show CDR1 as WSHSY and CDR2 as SAAADI. CDR3 DNA: TGCGCCAGCGGGCGGGAGTTGGCCTACAATGAGCAGTTCTTC. Translation: CASGRELAYNEQFF.

This clone was detected once. This chain links TRBV19 with TRBJ1-2, with D tentatively TRBD1 (5 bases). The CDR3 extends over 16 amino acids. V was pared by 5 bases and J by 4 bases, with 20 bases between. Germline loops: CDR1 LNHDA, CDR2 SQIVND (reference sequence). The CDR3 loop is CASSPRDRSLAYGYTF. The CDR3 DNA sequence: TGTGCCAGTAGTCCCAGAGACAGATCATTAGCCTATGGCTACACCTTC. Based on the CDR3 plus reference TRBV19 and TRBJ1-2, the full variable domain is DGGITQSPKYLFRKEGQNVTLSCEQNLNHDAMYWYRQDPGQGLRLIYYSQIVNDFQKGDIAEGYSVSREKKESFPLTVTSAQKNPTAFYLCASSPRDRSLAYGYTFGSGTRLTVV.

This clone has more than one count but fewer than ten. The rearrangement joins TRBV6-8 to TRBJ1-1; no definite D call. This CDR3 is built from 12 residues. Germline values: CDR1 MNHGY, CDR2 SAAAGT. Deletions cut 2 bases from V and 7 bases from J, with 8 bases between. For the CDR3, the DNA is TGTGCCAGCAGTTACGCGGACGGTGAAGCTTTCTTT. Translated, it gives CASSYADGEAFF.

The chain is built from TRBV5-1 and TRBJ2-1; TRBD2 matches at 12 bases. The J segment lost 5 bases and the V segment lost 4 bases, leaving 7 bases of the junction unmatched. The CDR3 runs to 16 residues. Germline assignment: CDR1 SGHRS and CDR2 YFSETQ. The CDR3 here is CASSLVRLAGDNEQFF. The CDR3 DNA follows: TGCGCCAGCAGCCTGGTCCGACTAGCGGGAGACAATGAGCAGTTCTTC.

V and J are TRBV10-2 and TRBJ2-3; TRBD1 matches 12 bases. V trimming: 3 bases; J trimming: 6 bases; junction bases outside the gene matches: 10. This CDR3 region has 17 residues. Germline V CDR1 and CDR2: WSHSY, SAAADI. The CDR3 nucleotides are TGCGCCAGCAGTGATTCGACCGGGACAGGGGGCGCCGATACGCAGTATTTT. It yields the protein CASSDSTGTGGADTQYF.

J is TRBJ2-5 and V is TRBV11-3; TRBD1 matches at 7 bases. Germline V lookup: CDR1 SGHNT, CDR2 YENEEA. The CDR3 has 15 residues. With V trimmed by 5 bases and J by 2 bases, 8 bases remained unmatched. CDR3 protein: CASSPVGQAQETQYF. The CDR3 DNA reads TGTGCCAGCAGCCCGGTCGGACAGGCTCAAGAGACCCAGTACTTC.

The chain has TRBV12-2 and TRBJ2-7; the DNA was not used to check the table's D call, TRBD1. TRBV12-2 is a pseudogene. CDR3 size: 14 residues. CDR3 in DNA: TGTGCCAGTTCCCGACAGGGGGTCTCCTACGAGCAGTACTTC. Translating it yields CASSRQGVSYEQYF.

This chain connects TRBV19 to TRBJ1-3, with D tentatively TRBD1 (5 bases). V lost 1 base and J 8 bases, leaving 18 bases between the germline ends. Germline CDR1 reads LNHDA; CDR2 reads SQIVND (reference sequence). The CDR3 totals 16 residues. DNA for the CDR3: TGTGCCAGTAGTATAGGGAGGGGCCTAATGGGGGACACCATATATTTT. This translates into CASSIGRGLMGDTIYF.

In its sample, this clone was seen a few times. The chain carries TRBV11-3 and TRBJ2-7; TRBD2 might be the D (7 bases). Germline CDR1 SGHNT, CDR2 YENEEA. V shed 0 bases and J shed 1 base, with 10 bases lying between them. This CDR3 has 15 residues. The CDR3 here is CASSLEGGESYEQYF. The CDR3 DNA sequence: TGTGCCAGCAGCTTAGAAGGGGGGGAGTCCTACGAGCAGTACTTC.

The chain employs TRBV11-3 and TRBJ2-1, with D maybe TRBD2 (5 bases). Trimming left V 1 base short and J 4 bases short, with 11 bases between. The CDR3 length is 15 residues. In germline, CDR1 is SGHNT, CDR2 YENEEA. This CDR3 is CASSLGASTYNEQFF. CDR3 bases: TGTGCCAGCAGCTTAGGGGCTAGCACTTACAATGAGCAGTTCTTC.

Only a few counts were recorded for this clone. The chain carries TRBV6-8 and TRBJ2-7; perhaps TRBD1 as D (6 bases). V lost 7 bases to trimming and J lost 7 bases, with 14 bases between them. This CDR3 comprises 12 residues. Germline assignment: CDR1 MNHGY and CDR2 SAAAGT. Written as DNA, the CDR3 is TGTGCCAGCACCTACAGGGCTGTGGAGCAGTACTTC. Amino acid sequence: CASTYRAVEQYF.

The V call is TRBV11-3, the J call TRBJ2-3, with D tentatively TRBD2 (6 bases). V was trimmed by 7 bases and J by 1 base, leaving 12 bases between them. The CDR3 runs 14 residues. Germline-derived CDR1 and CDR2 are SGHNT and YENEEA. The CDR3 DNA reads as TGTGCCAGCATTCCCGGGGGAGGCACAGATACGCAGTATTTT. This encodes CASIPGGGTDTQYF.

As DNA, the CDR3 is TGTGCCAGCAGCCCGGGACAGGCGTCACTCTACCATGGCTACACCTTC. It encodes CASSPGQASLYHGYTF. The chain joins TRBV9 to TRBJ1-2; 8 bases map to TRBD1. J lost 6 bases, V lost 4 bases, and 14 bases had no gene match. The CDR3 extends over 16 amino acids. Per the germline V gene, CDR1 is SGDLS and CDR2 is YYNGEE.

V is TRBV11-3 and J is TRBJ2-1, with no clear D. V shed 3 bases and J shed 0 bases, with 12 bases lying between them. Germline V lookup: CDR1 SGHNT, CDR2 YENEEA. The CDR3 sequence is 16 residues long. The CDR3 DNA reads TGTGCCAGCAGCTTGCCGACTGGTAGCTCCTACAATGAGCAGTTCTTC. Translation gives CASSLPTGSSYNEQFF.

This sequence joins TRBV11-3 and TRBJ1-2, with D possibly matching TRBD1 (6 bases). Germline V CDR1 and CDR2: SGHNT, YENEEA. This CDR3 is built from 15 residues. V shed 6 bases and J shed 6 bases, with 20 bases lying between them. CDR3 bases: TGTGCCAGCAGTCCGGTGACGGGGGGCGGCCATGGCTACACCTTC. As protein: CASSPVTGGGHGYTF.

The chain has TRBV19 and TRBJ1-3; D is unresolved. CDR1 is LNHDA, CDR2 SQIVND, per germline (reference sequence). The CDR3 has 14 amino acids. V lost 4 bases and J 0 bases, leaving 7 bases between the germline ends. The CDR3 region is CASSRTASGNTIYF. CDR3 nucleotides: TGTGCCAGTAGTAGAACGGCCTCTGGAAACACCATATATTTT.

This clone is large. V gene TRBV9 combines with J gene TRBJ2-3, with 7 positions matching TRBD1. CDR1 is SGDLS, CDR2 YYNGEE, per germline. The CDR3 sequence is 15 residues long. J lost 2 bases, V lost 1 base, and 4 bases had no gene match. CDR3 nucleotide sequence: TGTGCCAGCAGCGTATTGACAGGGTCCACAGATACGCAGTATTTT. Amino acids: CASSVLTGSTDTQYF.

This clone has just a few counts. The rearrangement uses TRBV9 and TRBJ2-2, with 7 bases matching TRBD2. After removal of 6 bases from V and 5 bases from J, the junction contained 10 bases not matched to a gene. The germline CDR1 and CDR2 sequences are SGDLS and YYNGEE. CDR3 length equals 15 residues. The DNA for the CDR3 is TGTGCCAGCAAGGATAATAGCGGGTGGACCGGGGAGCTGTTTTTT. Translation: CASKDNSGWTGELFF.

The chain uses TRBV6-8 and TRBJ1-1; D possibly corresponds to TRBD1 (5 bases). The V gene's germline CDR1 is MNHGY and CDR2 SAAAGT. This CDR3 spans 13 amino acids. Trimming stripped 3 bases from V and 5 bases from J, with 10 bases between. This CDR3 is CASSYRGSTEAFF. DNA for the CDR3: TGTGCCAGCAGTTATAGGGGCTCAACTGAAGCTTTCTTT.